The 14 T cell receptor beta chains below come from one sample, sequenced in a study of Ad26.COV2.S vaccination and SARS-CoV-2 variants. The treatment: over 15 received Ad26.COV2.S at low or high dose, single or two shots; roughly five received placebo; per-sample allocation not given. Collection of samples fell on day 63 after the first vaccine or placebo injection. Assay used: immunoSEQ multiplex PCR; TCRdb lists only in-frame clones, some missing. The sample yields some 500,000 clones, about 88% seen once. This specimen consisted of peripheral blood, obtained in a trial of Ad26.COV2.S vaccine versus placebo. Receptor source: a person aged 18-65 years who received the Ad26.COV2.S COVID-19 vaccine or a placebo.

The V and J genes are TRBV28 and TRBJ1-4, with D possibly matching TRBD1 (6 bases). Germline V gene sequence: CDR1 MDHEN, CDR2 SYDVKM. The germline V and J ends were trimmed by 5 bases and 0 bases, with 10 bases remaining between them. This CDR3 spans 15 amino acids. The CDR3 DNA is TGTGCCAGCAGTATAGCAGGGGCAACTAATGAAAAACTGTTTTTT. This encodes CASSIAGATNEKLFF.

The J gene is TRBJ1-2, the V gene TRBV5-1; D is possibly TRBD1 (5 bases). The CDR3 is 12 amino acids. CDR1 is SGHRS, CDR2 YFSETQ, per germline. The germline V and J ends were trimmed by 3 bases and 8 bases, with 11 bases remaining between them. CDR3 amino acids: CASSSPGDGYTF. The CDR3 DNA reads TGCGCCAGCAGCTCCCCCGGGGACGGCTACACCTTC.

The sample holds one count of this clone. This rearrangement joins TRBV18 to TRBJ2-7; D perhaps matches TRBD2 (6 bases). In germline, CDR1 is KGHSH, CDR2 LQKENI. CDR3 length: 14 amino acids. Trimming removed 2 bases from V and 3 bases from J, with 11 bases in between. Written as DNA, the CDR3 is TGTGCCAGCTCACCAGGGGTTAGCGGCTACGAGCAGTACGTC. This codes for CASSPGVSGYEQYV.

The CDR3 spells CASSDTPRLQGTGDEQYV. DNA of the CDR3: TGCGCCAGCAGTGACACCCCCAGACTCCAGGGTACCGGGGACGAGCAGTACGTC. V gene TRBV10-1 combines with J gene TRBJ2-7; either TRBD1 or TRBD2 may fit D (5 bases each). The V and J ends lost 3 bases and 5 bases respectively, with 26 bases between them. This CDR3 region has 18 residues. CDR1 WNHNN and CDR2 SYGVQD come from the germline V gene (reference sequence).

V gene TRBV29-1 combines with J gene TRBJ2-5, with 7 bases lining up with TRBD2. The trim removed 5 bases at V and 5 bases at J, leaving 11 bases unmatched. This CDR3 is built from 14 residues. Germline V lookup: CDR1 SQVTM, CDR2 ANQGSEA. CDR3 amino acids: CSVTGRDGSETQYF. The CDR3 nucleotides read TGCAGCGTTACGGGGAGGGATGGGAGCGAGACCCAGTACTTC. Filled out from reference TRBV29-1 and TRBJ2-5, the complete variable domain reads SAVISQKPSRDICQRGTSLTIQCQVDSQVTMMFWYRQQPGQSLTLIATANQGSEATYESGFVIDKFPISRPNLTFSTLTVSNMSPEDSSIYLCSVTGRDGSETQYFGPGTRLLVL.

The genes are TRBV4-2 and TRBJ2-1, with D perhaps matching TRBD2 (5 bases). CDR1 is LGHNA, CDR2 YNFKEQ, per germline. V was shortened by 3 bases and J by 8 bases, with 11 bases between the two germline ends. The CDR3 length is 13 residues. The CDR3 bases are TGTGCCAGCAGCCAGGCGGGCAAAGATGAGCAGTTCTTC. This translates into CASSQAGKDEQFF.

This chain uses TRBV6-2 or TRBV6-3 with TRBJ1-4; D may be TRBD1 (6 bases). Trimming removed 2 bases from V and 5 bases from J, with 9 bases in between. Germline V lookup: CDR1 MNHEY, CDR2 SVGEGT. CDR3 size: 14 residues. CDR3 protein: CASSYGGPNEKLFF. DNA for the CDR3: TGTGCCAGCAGTTACGGGGGCCCAAATGAAAAACTGTTTTTT.

This chain connects TRBV7-2 to TRBJ2-1; D not certain. Per the germline V gene, CDR1 is SGHTA and CDR2 is FQGNSA. V lost 4 bases and J 5 bases, leaving 9 bases between the germline ends. There are 13 residues in the CDR3. This CDR3 is CASSSAPHNEQFF. Written as DNA, the CDR3 is TGTGCCAGCAGCTCCGCCCCCCACAATGAGCAGTTCTTC.

This clone was observed a handful of times. This sample also contains other DNA sequences that code for the same CDR3. The V gene is TRBV7-9, the J gene TRBJ2-7, with no clear D. The CDR3 length is 12 residues. With 1 base removed from V and 1 base from J, the gap between germline ends came to 2 bases. Germline assignment: CDR1 SEHNR and CDR2 FQNEAQ (reference sequence). The CDR3 reads CASSLGSYEQYF. CDR3 nucleotide sequence: TGTGCCAGCAGCTTAGGTTCCTACGAGCAGTACTTC.

J is TRBJ2-5 and V is TRBV19; tentative D call: TRBD2 (7 bases). The CDR3 length is 15 residues. Between the trimmed V and J ends, which lost 6 bases and 2 bases, there was a span of 16 bases. Germline assignment: CDR1 LNHDA and CDR2 SQIVND (reference sequence). This CDR3 reads CASRIWGGGQETQYF. The DNA for the CDR3 is TGTGCCAGTAGAATCTGGGGAGGGGGACAAGAGACCCAGTACTTC.

The chain couples TRBV7-9 to TRBJ1-4; TRBD1 is a possible D gene (5 bases). CDR3 length: 14 amino acids. Per germline, CDR1 SEHNR and CDR2 FQNEAQ (reference sequence). Deletions cut 5 bases from V and 8 bases from J, with 15 bases between. The CDR3 nucleotides are TGTGCCAGCAGCGGGGCGGTCGCCAGCGAAAAACTGTTTTTT. Protein: CASSGAVASEKLFF.

This rearrangement joins TRBV9 to TRBJ1-1; possibly TRBD1 for D (5 bases). Trimming took off 6 bases at V and 0 bases at J, with 15 bases between the two ends. CDR3 length: 15 amino acids. In germline, CDR1 is SGDLS, CDR2 YYNGEE. Here the CDR3 reads CASNPWEGLNTEAFF. In nucleotides, the CDR3 is TGTGCCAGCAACCCCTGGGAGGGACTGAACACTGAAGCTTTCTTT.

This clone has a single count. The chain combines TRBV11-1 with TRBJ2-3; D not certain. Trimming cost V 1 base and J 1 base, with 9 bases left between them. The CDR3 is made up of 15 amino acids. Germline assignment: CDR1 SGHAT and CDR2 FQDESV (reference sequence). Here the CDR3 DNA reads TGTGCCAGCAGCTTAGTCCTCTTCGGCACAGATACGCAGTATTTT. Translation gives CASSLVLFGTDTQYF. The variable domain in full, completed from reference TRBV11-1 and TRBJ2-3, reads EAEVAQSPRYKITEKSQAVAFWCDPISGHATLYWYRQILGQGPELLVQFQDESVVDDSQLPKDRFSAERLKGVDSTLKIQPAELGDSAMYLCASSLVLFGTDTQYFGPGTRLTVL.

This chain uses TRBV6-6 with TRBJ2-7; unclear D gene. The CDR3 extends over 14 amino acids. Germline V gene lookup returns CDR1 MNHNY and CDR2 SVGAGI (reference sequence). V was trimmed by 6 bases and J by 3 bases, leaving 15 bases between them. CDR3 DNA: TGTGCCAGCAGCTCCTCCCATTGGGACTACGAGCAGTACGTC. Translated, it gives CASSSSHWDYEQYV.